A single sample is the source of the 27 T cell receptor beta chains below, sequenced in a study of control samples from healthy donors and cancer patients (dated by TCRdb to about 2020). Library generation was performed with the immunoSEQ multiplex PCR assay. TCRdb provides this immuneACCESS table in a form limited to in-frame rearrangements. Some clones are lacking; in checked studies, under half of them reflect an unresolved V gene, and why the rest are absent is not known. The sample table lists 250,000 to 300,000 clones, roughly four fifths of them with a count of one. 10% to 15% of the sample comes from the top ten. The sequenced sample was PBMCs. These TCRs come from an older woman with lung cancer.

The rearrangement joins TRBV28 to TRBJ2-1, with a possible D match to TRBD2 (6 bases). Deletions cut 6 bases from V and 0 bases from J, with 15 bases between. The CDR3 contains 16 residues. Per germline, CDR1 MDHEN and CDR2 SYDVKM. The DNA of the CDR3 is TGTGCCAGCAGCCCTCGAGCGGGCCTCTCCTACAATGAGCAGTTCTTC. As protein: CASSPRAGLSYNEQFF.

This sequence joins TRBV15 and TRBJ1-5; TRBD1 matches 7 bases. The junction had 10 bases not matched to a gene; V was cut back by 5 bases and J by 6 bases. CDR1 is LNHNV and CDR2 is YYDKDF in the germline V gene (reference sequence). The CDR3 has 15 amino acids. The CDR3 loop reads CATSGLDRAVQPQHF. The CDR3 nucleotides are TGTGCCACCAGCGGATTAGACAGGGCCGTTCAGCCCCAGCATTTT.

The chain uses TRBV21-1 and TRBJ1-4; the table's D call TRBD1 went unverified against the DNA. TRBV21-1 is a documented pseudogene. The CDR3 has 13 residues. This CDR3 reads CARKGQPNEKLFF. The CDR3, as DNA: TGTGCCCGGAAGGGACAGCCTAATGAAAAACTGTTTTTT.

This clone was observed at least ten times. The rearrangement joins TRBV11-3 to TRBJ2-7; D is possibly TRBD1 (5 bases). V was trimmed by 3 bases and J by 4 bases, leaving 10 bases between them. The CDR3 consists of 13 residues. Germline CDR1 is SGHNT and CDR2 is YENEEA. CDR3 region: CASSLDTDYEQYF. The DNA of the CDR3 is TGTGCCAGCAGCTTGGACACTGATTACGAGCAGTACTTC.

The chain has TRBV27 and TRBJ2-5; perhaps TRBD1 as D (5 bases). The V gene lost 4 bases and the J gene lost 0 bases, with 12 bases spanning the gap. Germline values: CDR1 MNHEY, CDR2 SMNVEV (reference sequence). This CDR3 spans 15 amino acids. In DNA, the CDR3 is TGTGCCAGCAGTTGGCGGCAGGGATACCAAGAGACCCAGTACTTC. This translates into CASSWRQGYQETQYF.

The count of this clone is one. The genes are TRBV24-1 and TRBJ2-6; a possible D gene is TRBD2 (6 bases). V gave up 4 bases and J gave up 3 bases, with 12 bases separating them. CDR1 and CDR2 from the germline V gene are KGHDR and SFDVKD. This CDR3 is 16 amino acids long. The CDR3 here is CATSDSREYGANVLTF. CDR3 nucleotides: TGTGCCACCAGTGACTCACGGGAGTATGGGGCCAACGTCCTGACTTTC.

The CDR3 protein is CASSFRDRGRGYTF. The CDR3 nucleotides read TGTGCCAGCAGTTTCCGGGACAGGGGGCGGGGCTACACCTTC. The chain employs TRBV28 and TRBJ1-2; 12 nucleotides align to TRBD1. Germline CDR1 is MDHEN and CDR2 is SYDVKM. The CDR3 consists of 14 residues. V was clipped by 3 bases and J by 8 bases; unmatched bases: 4.

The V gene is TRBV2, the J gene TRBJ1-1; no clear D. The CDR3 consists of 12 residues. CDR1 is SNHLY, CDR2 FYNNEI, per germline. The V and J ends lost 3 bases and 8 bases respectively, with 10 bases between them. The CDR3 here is CASSDPAVEAFF. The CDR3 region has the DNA TGTGCCAGCAGTGACCCGGCAGTCGAAGCTTTCTTT.

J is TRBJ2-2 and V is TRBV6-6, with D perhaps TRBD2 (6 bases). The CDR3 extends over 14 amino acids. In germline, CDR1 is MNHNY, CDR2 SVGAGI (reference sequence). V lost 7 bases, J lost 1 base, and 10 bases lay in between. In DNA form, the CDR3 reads TGTGCCAGCATGCGGGGAGGGAACACCGGGGAGCTGTTTTTT. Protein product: CASMRGGNTGELFF.

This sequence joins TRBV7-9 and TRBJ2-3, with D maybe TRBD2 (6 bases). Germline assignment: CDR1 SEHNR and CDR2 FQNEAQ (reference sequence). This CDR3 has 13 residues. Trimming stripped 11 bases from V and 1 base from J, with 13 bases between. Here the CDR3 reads CAGRGAGTDTQYF. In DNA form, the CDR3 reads TGTGCCGGTCGCGGGGCGGGCACAGATACGCAGTATTTT.

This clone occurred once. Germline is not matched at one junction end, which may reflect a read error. This CDR3 reads CAASRDAKREQFF. In nucleotides, the CDR3 is TGTGCCGCCAGCAGAGATGCTAAACGTGAGCAGTTCTTC. The rearrangement links TRBV15 to TRBJ2-1; D is unclear. The CDR3 is made up of 13 amino acids. The germline gives CDR1 LNHNV, CDR2 YYDKDF (reference sequence). Variable domain in full (rest from reference TRBV15 and TRBJ2-1): DAMVIQNPRYQVTQFGKPVTLSCSQTLNHNVMYWYQQKSSQAPKLLFHYYDKDFNNEADTPDNFQSRRPNTSFCFLDIRSPGLGDTAMYLCAASRDAKREQFFGPGTRLTVL.

CDR3 in amino acids: CASSVASGGDLQDEQFF. The CDR3 DNA sequence: TGTGCCAGCAGCGTGGCTAGCGGGGGCGATCTACAAGATGAGCAGTTCTTC. The chain recombines TRBV9 with TRBJ2-1; 10 bases are shared with TRBD2. V dropped 2 bases and J dropped 8; count of bases not matched to a gene: 13. Looked up from germline, CDR1 is SGDLS and CDR2 is YYNGEE. The CDR3 runs 17 residues.

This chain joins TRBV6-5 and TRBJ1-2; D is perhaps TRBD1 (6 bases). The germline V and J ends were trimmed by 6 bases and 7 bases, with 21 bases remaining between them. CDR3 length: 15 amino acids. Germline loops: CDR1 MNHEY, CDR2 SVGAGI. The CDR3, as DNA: TGTGCCAGCAGCGGGAGAGAAACAGGGACCGTTGGCTACACCTTC. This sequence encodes CASSGRETGTVGYTF.

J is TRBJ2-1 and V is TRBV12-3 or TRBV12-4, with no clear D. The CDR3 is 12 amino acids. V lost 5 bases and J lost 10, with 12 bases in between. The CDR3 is CASSTLTPEQFF. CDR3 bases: TGTGCCAGCAGTACCCTGACACCAGAGCAGTTCTTC.

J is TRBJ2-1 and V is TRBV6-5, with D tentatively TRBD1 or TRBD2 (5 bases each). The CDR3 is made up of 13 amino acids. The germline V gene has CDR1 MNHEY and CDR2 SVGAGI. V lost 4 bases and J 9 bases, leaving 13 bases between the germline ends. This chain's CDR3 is CASSWGPQGEQFF. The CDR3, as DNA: TGTGCCAGCAGTTGGGGACCGCAAGGTGAGCAGTTCTTC.

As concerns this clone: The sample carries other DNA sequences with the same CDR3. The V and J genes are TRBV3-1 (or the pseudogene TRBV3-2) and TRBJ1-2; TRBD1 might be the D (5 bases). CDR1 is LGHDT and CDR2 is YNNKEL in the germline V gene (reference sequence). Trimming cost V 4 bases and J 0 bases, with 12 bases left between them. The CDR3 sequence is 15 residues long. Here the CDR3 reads CASSLAGGANYGYTF. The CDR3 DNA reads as TGTGCCAGCAGCCTCGCCGGGGGAGCTAACTATGGCTACACCTTC.

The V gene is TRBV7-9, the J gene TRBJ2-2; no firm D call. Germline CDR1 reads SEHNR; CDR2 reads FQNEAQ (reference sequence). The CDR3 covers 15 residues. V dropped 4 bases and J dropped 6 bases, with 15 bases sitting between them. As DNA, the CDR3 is TGTGCCAGCAGCTCATATTTGGCGTTGTCCGGGGAGCTGTTTTTT. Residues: CASSSYLALSGELFF.

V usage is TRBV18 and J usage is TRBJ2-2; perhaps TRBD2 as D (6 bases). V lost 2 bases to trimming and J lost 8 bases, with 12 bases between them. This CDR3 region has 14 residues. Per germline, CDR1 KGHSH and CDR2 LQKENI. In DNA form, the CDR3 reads TGTGCCAGCTCACCAGGAGGGGCATCTGGGGAGCTGTTTTTT. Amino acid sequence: CASSPGGASGELFF.

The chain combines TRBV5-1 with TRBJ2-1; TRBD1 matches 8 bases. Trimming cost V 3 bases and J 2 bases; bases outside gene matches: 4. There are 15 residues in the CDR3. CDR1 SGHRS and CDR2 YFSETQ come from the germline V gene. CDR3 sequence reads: CASSWTGLTYNEQFF. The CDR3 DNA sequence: TGCGCCAGCAGCTGGACAGGGCTAACCTACAATGAGCAGTTCTTC.

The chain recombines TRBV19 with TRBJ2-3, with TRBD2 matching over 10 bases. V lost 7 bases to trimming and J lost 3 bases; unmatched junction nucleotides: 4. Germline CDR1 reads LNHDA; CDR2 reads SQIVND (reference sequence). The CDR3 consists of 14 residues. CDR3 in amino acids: CASTSGRETDTQYF. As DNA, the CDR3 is TGTGCCAGTACCAGCGGGAGGGAAACAGATACGCAGTATTTT.

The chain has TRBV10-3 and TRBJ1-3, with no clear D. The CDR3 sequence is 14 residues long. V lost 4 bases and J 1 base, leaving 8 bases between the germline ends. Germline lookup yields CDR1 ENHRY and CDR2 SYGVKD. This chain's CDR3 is CAISGGGSGNTIYF. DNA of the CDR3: TGTGCCATCAGTGGCGGAGGATCTGGAAACACCATATATTTT.

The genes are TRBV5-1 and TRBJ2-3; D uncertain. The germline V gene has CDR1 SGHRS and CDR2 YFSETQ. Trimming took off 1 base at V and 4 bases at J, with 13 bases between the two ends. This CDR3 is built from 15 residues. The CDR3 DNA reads TGCGCCAGCAGCTTGTTACCCGTTGGGGCAGATACGCAGTATTTT. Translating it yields CASSLLPVGADTQYF.

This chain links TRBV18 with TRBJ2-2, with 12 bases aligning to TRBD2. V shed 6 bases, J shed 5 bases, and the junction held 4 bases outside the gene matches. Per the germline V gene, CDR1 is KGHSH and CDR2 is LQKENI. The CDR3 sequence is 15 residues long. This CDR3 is CASSPGLAGTGELFF. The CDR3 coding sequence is TGTGCCAGCTCCCCAGGACTAGCGGGGACCGGGGAGCTGTTTTTT.

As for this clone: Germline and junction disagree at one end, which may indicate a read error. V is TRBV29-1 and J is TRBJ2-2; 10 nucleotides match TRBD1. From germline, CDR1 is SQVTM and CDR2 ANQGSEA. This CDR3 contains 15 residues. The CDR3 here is CSVVRGQGDRRGAVF. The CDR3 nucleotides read TGCAGCGTTGTCCGCGGACAGGGGGACCGACGGGGAGCTGTTTTT.

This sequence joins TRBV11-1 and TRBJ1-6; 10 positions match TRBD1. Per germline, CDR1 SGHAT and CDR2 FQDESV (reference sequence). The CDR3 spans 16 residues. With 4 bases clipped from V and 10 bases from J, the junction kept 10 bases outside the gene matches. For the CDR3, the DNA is TGTGCCAGCAGCTCCAGACAGGGGGCGATCAGCTCACCCCTCCACTTT. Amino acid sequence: CASSSRQGAISSPLHF.

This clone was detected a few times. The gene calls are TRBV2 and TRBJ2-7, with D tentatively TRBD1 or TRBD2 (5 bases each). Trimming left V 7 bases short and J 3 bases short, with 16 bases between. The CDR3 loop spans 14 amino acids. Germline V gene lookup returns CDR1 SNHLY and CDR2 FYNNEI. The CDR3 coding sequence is TGTGCCAGCAAGCCGGGGAGCCAGGGCTACGAGCAGTACTTC. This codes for CASKPGSQGYEQYF.

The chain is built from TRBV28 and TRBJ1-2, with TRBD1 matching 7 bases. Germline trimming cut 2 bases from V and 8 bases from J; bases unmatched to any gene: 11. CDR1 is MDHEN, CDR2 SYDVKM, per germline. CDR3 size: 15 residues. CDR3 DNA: TGTGCCAGCAGTTTAGGGGACAGACCTATAACCGGCTACACCTTC. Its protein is CASSLGDRPITGYTF.